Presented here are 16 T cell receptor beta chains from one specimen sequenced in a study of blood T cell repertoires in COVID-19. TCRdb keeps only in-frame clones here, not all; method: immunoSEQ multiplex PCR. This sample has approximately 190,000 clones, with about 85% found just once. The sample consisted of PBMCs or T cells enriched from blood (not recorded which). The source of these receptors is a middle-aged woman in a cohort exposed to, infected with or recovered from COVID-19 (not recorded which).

This chain's CDR3 is CASSFGGSGKQFF. In DNA, the CDR3 is TGTGCCAGCAGTTTCGGAGGGTCAGGAAAGCAGTTCTTC. The rearrangement joins TRBV27 to TRBJ2-1, with D tentatively TRBD2 (6 bases). The CDR3 runs to 13 residues. Deletions cut 3 bases from V and 11 bases from J, with 14 bases between. Germline V gene lookup returns CDR1 MNHEY and CDR2 SMNVEV (reference sequence).

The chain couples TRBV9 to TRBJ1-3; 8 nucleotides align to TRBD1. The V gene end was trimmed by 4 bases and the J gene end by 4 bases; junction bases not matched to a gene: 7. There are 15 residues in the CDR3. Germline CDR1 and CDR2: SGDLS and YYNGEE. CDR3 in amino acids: CASSTTGAGGNTIYF. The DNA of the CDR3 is TGTGCCAGCAGCACGACAGGGGCAGGGGGAAACACCATATATTTT.

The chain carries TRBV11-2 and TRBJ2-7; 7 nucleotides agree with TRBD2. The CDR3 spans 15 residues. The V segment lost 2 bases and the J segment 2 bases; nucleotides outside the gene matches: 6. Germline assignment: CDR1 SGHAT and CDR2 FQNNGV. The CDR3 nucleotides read TGTGCCAGCAGCTTATACAGCGGGGAAGCCTACGAGCAGTACTTC. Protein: CASSLYSGEAYEQYF.

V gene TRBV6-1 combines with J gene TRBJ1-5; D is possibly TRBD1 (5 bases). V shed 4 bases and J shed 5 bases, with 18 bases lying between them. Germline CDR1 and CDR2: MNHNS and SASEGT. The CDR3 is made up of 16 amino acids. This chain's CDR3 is CASSVRRQGGDQPQHF. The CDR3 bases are TGTGCCAGCAGTGTTCGCCGGCAGGGAGGAGATCAGCCCCAGCATTTT.

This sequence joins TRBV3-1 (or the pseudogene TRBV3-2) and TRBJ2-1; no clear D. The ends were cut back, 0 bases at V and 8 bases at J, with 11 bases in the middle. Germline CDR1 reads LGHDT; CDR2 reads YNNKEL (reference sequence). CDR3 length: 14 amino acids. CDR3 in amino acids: CASSQEPMGDEQFF. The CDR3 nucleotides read TGTGCCAGCAGCCAAGAGCCGATGGGCGATGAGCAGTTCTTC.

The CDR3 sequence is CASSTLAENAPEQYF. The CDR3 nucleotides read TGTGCCAGCAGCACCTTAGCGGAGAACGCACCCGAGCAGTACTTC. The chain combines TRBV7-9 with TRBJ2-7; D is perhaps TRBD2 (6 bases). Germline V gene sequence: CDR1 SEHNR, CDR2 FQNEAQ (reference sequence). The CDR3 length is 15 residues. V was cut by 5 bases and J by 6 bases, with 20 bases left in between.

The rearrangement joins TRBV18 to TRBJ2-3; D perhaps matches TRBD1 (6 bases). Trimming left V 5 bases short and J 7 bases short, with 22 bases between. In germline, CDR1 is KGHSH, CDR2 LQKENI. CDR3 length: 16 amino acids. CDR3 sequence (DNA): TGTGCCAGCTCAACTTGGACAGACTATGGAGCTAATACGCAGTATTTT. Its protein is CASSTWTDYGANTQYF.

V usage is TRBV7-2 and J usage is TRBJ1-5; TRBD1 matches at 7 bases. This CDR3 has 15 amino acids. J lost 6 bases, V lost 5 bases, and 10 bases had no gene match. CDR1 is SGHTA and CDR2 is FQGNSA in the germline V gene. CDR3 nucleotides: TGTGCCAGCAGCCCAAGACAGGGTCTCTCTCAGCCCCAGCATTTT. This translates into CASSPRQGLSQPQHF.

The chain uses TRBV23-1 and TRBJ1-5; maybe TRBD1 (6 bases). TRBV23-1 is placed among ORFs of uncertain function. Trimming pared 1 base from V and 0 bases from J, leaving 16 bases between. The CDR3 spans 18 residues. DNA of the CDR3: TGCGCCAGCAGTCAATTTGCGCCGGGACAAAATAGCAATCAGCCCCAGCATTTT. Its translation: CASSQFAPGQNSNQPQHF.

This CDR3 reads CATSDGGGGQPQHF. DNA of the CDR3: TGTGCCACCAGTGATGGAGGGGGGGGTCAGCCCCAGCATTTT. This chain links TRBV24-1 with TRBJ1-5; the D gene is possibly TRBD1 (6 bases). CDR3 size: 14 residues. Trimming stripped 3 bases from V and 6 bases from J, with 11 bases between. The germline CDR1 and CDR2 sequences are KGHDR and SFDVKD.

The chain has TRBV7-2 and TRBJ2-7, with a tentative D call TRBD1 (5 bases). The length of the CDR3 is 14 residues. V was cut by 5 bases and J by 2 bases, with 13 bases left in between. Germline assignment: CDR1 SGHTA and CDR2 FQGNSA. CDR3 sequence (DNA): TGTGCCAGCAGCCTCGCCCCAGGGACCTACGAGCAGTACTTC. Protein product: CASSLAPGTYEQYF.

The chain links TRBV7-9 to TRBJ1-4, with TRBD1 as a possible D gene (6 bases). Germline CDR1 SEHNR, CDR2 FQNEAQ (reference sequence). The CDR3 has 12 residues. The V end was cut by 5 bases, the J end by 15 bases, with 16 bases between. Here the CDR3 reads CASSPDDRSMFF. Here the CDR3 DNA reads TGTGCCAGCAGCCCTGACGACAGGTCGATGTTTTTT.

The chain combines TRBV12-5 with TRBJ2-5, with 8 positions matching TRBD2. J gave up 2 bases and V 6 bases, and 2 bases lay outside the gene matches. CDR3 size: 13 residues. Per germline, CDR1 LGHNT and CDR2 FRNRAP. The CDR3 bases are TGTGCTAGTGGCCCTAGCGGGCAAGAGACCCAGTACTTC. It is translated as CASGPSGQETQYF.

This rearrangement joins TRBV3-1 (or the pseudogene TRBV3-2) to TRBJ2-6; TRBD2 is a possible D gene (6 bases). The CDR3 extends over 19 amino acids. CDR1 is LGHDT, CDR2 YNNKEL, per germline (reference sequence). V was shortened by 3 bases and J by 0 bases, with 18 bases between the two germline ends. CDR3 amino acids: CASSHFLASARSGANVLTF. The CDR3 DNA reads TGTGCCAGCAGCCATTTTCTCGCTAGCGCCCGCTCTGGGGCCAACGTCCTGACTTTC.

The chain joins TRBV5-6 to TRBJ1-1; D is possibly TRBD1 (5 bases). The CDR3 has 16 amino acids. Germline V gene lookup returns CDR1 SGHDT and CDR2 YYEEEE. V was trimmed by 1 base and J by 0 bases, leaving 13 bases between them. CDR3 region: CASSLSWGGMNTEAFF. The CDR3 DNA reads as TGTGCCAGCAGCTTGTCGTGGGGCGGGATGAACACTGAAGCTTTCTTT.

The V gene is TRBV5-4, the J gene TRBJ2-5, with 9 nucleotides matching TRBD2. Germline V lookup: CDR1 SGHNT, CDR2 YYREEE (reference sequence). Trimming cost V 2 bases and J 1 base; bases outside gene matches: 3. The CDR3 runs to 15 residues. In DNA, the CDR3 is TGTGCCAGCAGCTTCGGAGCGGGGGGCCAAGAGACCCAGTACTTC. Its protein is CASSFGAGGQETQYF. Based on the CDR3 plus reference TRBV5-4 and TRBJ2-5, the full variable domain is ETGVTQSPTHLIKTRGQQVTLRCSSQSGHNTVSWYQQALGQGPQFIFQYYREEENGRGNFPPRFSGLQFPNYSSELNVNALELDDSALYLCASSFGAGGQETQYFGPGTRLLVL.